This TCR beta chain derives from a study of blood T cell repertoires in COVID-19. This CDR3 has 16 amino acids. CDR1 is LGHDT, CDR2 YNNKEL, per germline (reference sequence). V lost 0 bases, J lost 10 bases, and 12 bases stayed unmatched. Method: immunoSEQ multiplex PCR; TCRdb's copy keeps in-frame clones and lacks some. The table shows 200,000 to 250,000 clones, with 83% occurring only once. The sample was peripheral blood. The receptor's source is a woman aged 25 to 45 with COVID-19, enrolled during active disease. The chain has TRBV3-1 (or the pseudogene TRBV3-2) and TRBJ2-1, with 7 bases aligning to TRBD2. Here the CDR3 reads CASSQESRTRLGEQFF. In nucleotides, the CDR3 is TGTGCCAGCAGCCAAGAGTCGAGGACTAGACTTGGGGAGCAGTTCTTC.